These T cell receptor beta chains were read from a single sample in a study of regulatory T cells in long-lasting Graves disease. TCRdb re-derived calls from the multiplex PCR reads in MiXCR, one entry per CDR3 protein. The sample includes hundreds of thousands of distinct CDR3 sequences, roughly a fifth of them seen just once. The sample was peripheral blood mononuclear cells (PBMCs), taken when the disease was refractory, from a patient treated with antithyroid drugs. These receptor sequences come from a female donor with Graves disease. Each CDR3 is given with its conserved first and last residue. The D gene is left open where the match is weak. Only some rows state a clone size, as once, few, many or a class for expanded clones.

d_call | j_call | clone_size | v_call | cdr3_nt | cdr3_aa
NA | TRBJ2-2 | many | TRBV5-1 | TGCGCCAGCAGCTCTCTGTACACCGGGGAGCTGTTTTTT | CASSSLYTGELFF
NA | TRBJ1-5 | NA | TRBV20-1 | TGCAGTGCTTTTCGAAATAGCAATCAGCCCCAGCATTTT | CSAFRNSNQPQHF
TRBD2 | TRBJ2-5 | many | TRBV7-8 | TGTGCCAGCAGCTTAACCCGAGGACTAGGTCCGACCCAGTACTTC | CASSLTRGLGPTQYF
NA | TRBJ1-4 | many | TRBV3-1 | TGTGCCAGCAGCCAAGTTGGGCGGAAGTTAGCAACTAATGAAAAACTGTTTTTT | CASSQVGRKLATNEKLFF
TRBD1 | TRBJ2-5 | many | TRBV7-8 | TGTGCCAGCGGCACTGGACAGGGGAAGACCCAGTACTTC | CASGTGQGKTQYF
TRBD1 | TRBJ1-1 | few | TRBV30 | TGTGCCTGGACCCCGGACAGGGAAGTTACTGAAGCTTTCTTT | CAWTPDREVTEAFF
TRBD2 | TRBJ2-5 | many | TRBV12-3/TRBV12-4 | TGTGCCAGCAGTTTTGACGGTAGCGGGAGTTCGTACCAAGAGACCCAGTACTTC | CASSFDGSGSSYQETQYF
NA | TRBJ1-5 | NA | TRBV19 | TGTGCCAGTAGTATTGGGCAGGGTGGCAATCAGCCCCAGCATTTT | CASSIGQGGNQPQHF
TRBD1 | TRBJ2-7 | many | TRBV28 | TGTGCCAGCAGTCCCCCCCCGGACAGGGTAATTTGGTACGAGCAGTACTTC | CASSPPPDRVIWYEQYF
NA | TRBJ2-7 | many | TRBV20-1 | TGCAGTGCTAGAGATTCGAGGGGACCCCCCTTCGAGCAGTACTTC | CSARDSRGPPFEQYF
NA | TRBJ2-4 | NA | TRBV20-1 | TGCAGTGCTAGAAGGTGGGCCCCCGCGGGGGCCAAAAACATTCAGTACTTC | CSARRWAPAGAKNIQYF
NA | TRBJ1-2 | few | TRBV9 | TGTGCCAGCAGCGTTGGACAGTCTAGCGTTGGCTACACCTTC | CASSVGQSSVGYTF
NA | TRBJ2-7 | few | TRBV5-6 | TGTGCCAGCAGTTCTACGAACGCCTACGAGCAGTACTTC | CASSSTNAYEQYF
TRBD2 | TRBJ2-5 | few | TRBV5-1 | TGCGCCACCGCAACTAGCGGTCAAGAGACCCAGTACTTC | CATATSGQETQYF
NA | TRBJ2-2 | NA | TRBV30 | TGTGCCTGGCACTGGGGGGAAAGGACCGGGGAGCTGTTTTTT | CAWHWGERTGELFF
TRBD1 | TRBJ2-5 | many | TRBV3-1 | TGTGCCAGCAGCCAAGATTATGTCAGGGGGGAGACCCAGTACTTC | CASSQDYVRGETQYF
NA | TRBJ2-7 | NA | TRBV12-3/TRBV12-4 | TGTGCCAGCAGCGTTCTGGGCGAGCAGTACTTC | CASSVLGEQYF
NA | TRBJ2-7 | few | TRBV5-4 | TGTGCCAGCAGCTTGGCAAGGATCCACGAGCAGTACTTC | CASSLARIHEQYF